This T cell receptor (beta chain) was retrieved from a study of blood T cells in healthy people across ages. Combining a sample-barcoded 5' primer with a J-beta primer mix, a second PCR ran for 7 to 11 cycles. Via MiXCR, TCRdb re-called the 5' RACE reads, giving one row per CDR3 protein. The sample lists some 750,000 distinct CDR3 sequences; 22% were seen once. A remark on this clonotype: Its antigen is undetermined.

Study observations and caveats: What prevented conclusive comparison of naive and antigen-experienced cells was that PBMCs were unsorted.

The V gene's germline CDR1 is MNHEY and CDR2 SVGAGI. Deletions cut 6 bases from V and 7 bases from J, with 15 bases between. The CDR3 extends over 14 amino acids. The chain has TRBV6-5 and TRBJ2-2; tentatively, D is TRBD2 (5 bases). The sequenced sample was blood. The sequence was obtained from a man in his 70s in good health. The CDR3: CASRRAAVGGELFF. The CDR3 coding sequence is TGTGCCAGCAGGAGGGCAGCTGTGGGCGGGGAGCTGTTTTTT.